The sequence of this T cell receptor beta chain was determined in a study of blood T cell repertoires in COVID-19. Method: immunoSEQ multiplex PCR; TCRdb's copy keeps in-frame clones and lacks some. The sample yields under 250,000 clones, roughly 80% seen once. V was trimmed by 3 bases and J by 1 base, leaving 15 bases between them. Germline CDR1 DFQATT, CDR2 SNEGSKA (reference sequence). The CDR3 has 15 residues. This receptor was identified in a man of 80 years or more with acute or convalescent COVID-19. This rearrangement joins TRBV20-1 to TRBJ1-2; D is unresolved. The sample consisted of peripheral blood. CDR3 DNA: TGCAGTGCTAGTCGCGACGGGAATAATAACTATGGCTACACCTTC. Protein sequence: CSASRDGNNNYGYTF.